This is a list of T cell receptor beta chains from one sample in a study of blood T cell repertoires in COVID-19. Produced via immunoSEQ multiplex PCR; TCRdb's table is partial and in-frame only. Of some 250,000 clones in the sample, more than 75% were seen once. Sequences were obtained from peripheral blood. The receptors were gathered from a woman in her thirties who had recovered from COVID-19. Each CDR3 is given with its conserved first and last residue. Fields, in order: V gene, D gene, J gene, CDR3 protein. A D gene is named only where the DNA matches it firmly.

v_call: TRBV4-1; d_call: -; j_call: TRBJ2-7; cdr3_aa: CASSQDAGAYEQYF
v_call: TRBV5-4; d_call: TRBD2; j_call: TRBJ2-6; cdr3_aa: CASSHGGTPNSGANVLTF
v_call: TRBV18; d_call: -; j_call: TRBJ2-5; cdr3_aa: CASSPISAGGEETQYF
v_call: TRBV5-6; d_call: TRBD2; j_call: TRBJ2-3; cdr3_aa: CASSLGSGLLTDTQYF
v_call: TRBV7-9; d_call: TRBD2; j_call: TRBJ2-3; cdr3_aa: CASSRSGGREDTQYF
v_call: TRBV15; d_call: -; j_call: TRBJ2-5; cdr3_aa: CATSSDVVRGVETQYF
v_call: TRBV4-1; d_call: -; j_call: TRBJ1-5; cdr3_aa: CASSLAYDSNQPQHF
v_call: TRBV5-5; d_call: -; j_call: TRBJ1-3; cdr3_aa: CASSPFGGTVSSGNTIYF
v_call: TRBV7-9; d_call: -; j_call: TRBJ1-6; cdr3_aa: CASSFSRTPFFNSPLHF
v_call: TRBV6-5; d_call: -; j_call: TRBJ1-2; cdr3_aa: CASSYAGGGGYTF
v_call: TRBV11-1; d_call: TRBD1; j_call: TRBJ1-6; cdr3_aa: CASSITDRDNSPLHF
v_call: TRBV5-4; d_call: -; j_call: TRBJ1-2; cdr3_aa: CANFQERNYGYTF
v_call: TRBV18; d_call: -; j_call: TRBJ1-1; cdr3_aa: CASSPLVTEAFF
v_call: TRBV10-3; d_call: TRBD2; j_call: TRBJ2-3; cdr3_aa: CAISDLAGMSDTQYF
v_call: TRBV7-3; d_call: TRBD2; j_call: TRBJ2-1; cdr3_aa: CASSPQRGRYNEQFF
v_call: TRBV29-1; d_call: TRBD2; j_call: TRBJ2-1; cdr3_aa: CSVGGRLAVYNEQFF
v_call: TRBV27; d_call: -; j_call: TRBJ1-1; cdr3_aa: CASSLVGSPTEAFF
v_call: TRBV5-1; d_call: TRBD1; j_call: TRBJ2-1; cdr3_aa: CASSSRQGSSGNEQFF
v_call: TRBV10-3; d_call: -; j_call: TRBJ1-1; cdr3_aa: CAISGEVAGMNTEAFF